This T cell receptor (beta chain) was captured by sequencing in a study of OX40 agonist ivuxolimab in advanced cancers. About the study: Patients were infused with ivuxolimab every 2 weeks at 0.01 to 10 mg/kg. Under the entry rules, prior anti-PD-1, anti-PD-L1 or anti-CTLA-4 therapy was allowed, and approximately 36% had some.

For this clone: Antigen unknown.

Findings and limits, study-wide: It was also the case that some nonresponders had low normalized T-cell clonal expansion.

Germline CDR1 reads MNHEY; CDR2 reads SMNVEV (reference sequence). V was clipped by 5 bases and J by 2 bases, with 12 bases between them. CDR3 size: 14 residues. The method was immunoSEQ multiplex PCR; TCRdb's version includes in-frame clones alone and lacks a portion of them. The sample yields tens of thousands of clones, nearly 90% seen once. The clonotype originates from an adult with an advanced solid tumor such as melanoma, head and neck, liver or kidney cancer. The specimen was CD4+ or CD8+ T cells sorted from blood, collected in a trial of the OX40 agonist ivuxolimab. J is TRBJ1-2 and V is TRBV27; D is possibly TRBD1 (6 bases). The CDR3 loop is CASSTNRENYGYTF. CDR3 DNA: TGTGCCAGCAGTACAAACAGGGAAAACTATGGCTACACCTTC.